This TCR beta chain was identified in a study of cytomegalovirus exposure and HLA in healthy donors (dated by TCRdb to about 2017). Notes on the research overall: An earlier analysis of about 530 of the donors reported 250 to 300 Gb of sequence data and 90 million to 120 million unique TCR beta sequences obtained from some 200 million T cells. Typing coverage varied by locus: 629-630 donors for A, B, C, DRB1 and DQB1; under 550 for DQA1; about 600 for DPA1; 400 to 480 for DPB1. Roughly 320 gigabases of sequencing data and around 80 million unique TCR sequences made up an early release that covered approximately 700 HLA-typed donors. In an earlier analysis of 550 to 700 of the donors, high-throughput TCR beta sequencing was used to judge whether each TCR beta V gene segment behaved as functional or pseudogenic. The T cell repertoires of some 670 subjects were profiled by immunosequencing and related to cytomegalovirus serostatus. Both class I and class II loci were covered by HLA typing, at four-digit resolution. Several DR-DQ haplotypes were treated as single units for association and clustering because of strong linkage in the cohort. Every repertoire in the discovery cohort had been generated on one and the same sequencing platform. A later genetic analysis used genome-wide SNP genotypes for about three fifths of the roughly 700 donors, treating that subset as a discovery cohort. Of the roughly 400 genotyped donors, 65% to 90% fell in the genetic ancestry cluster associated with self-reported Caucasian donors. To predict cytomegalovirus infection status, the study brought together high-throughput TCR immunosequencing, statistical association of individual TCRs with disease status, and machine learning. The study aimed to test whether cataloging public T cell receptors could reveal signatures of past pathogen exposure. Donor age, sex, ethnicity and CMV serostatus were compiled together with the repertoire data. Among over 350 genotyped donors of the cohort, an average of about 240,000 unique TCR beta nucleotide sequences were sequenced per donor, about a sixth of them non-productive. A separate validation cohort of over a hundred different subjects was used in addition to the roughly 670-subject first cohort. A later analysis re-analyzed previously published TCR beta repertoires from hundreds of donors and added high-resolution HLA genotyping to study TCR occurrence patterns. Rather than drawing on any new phenotypic data, the later analysis identified candidate immune exposures from TCR beta sequences and the way those sequences occurred across donors. Beyond this particular receptor, the publication reports: Because counts were too low, seventeen rarely observed V segments, including chromosome 9 orphons, were excluded from the earlier analysis of several hundred of the donors. Some IMGT-functional V segments, including TRBV6-2 and TRBV6-3, could not be told apart with the 87-base-pair reads, so those segments were excluded. The sequencing pipeline was judged likely to have produced a cluster of highly shared sequence variants as a technical artifact. Three of the identified cytomegalovirus-associated TCR beta chains were confirmed in vitro to be specific for cytomegalovirus antigens. The classifier was reported to diagnose cytomegalovirus status with high specificity and sensitivity in both the original cohort and the validation cohort. A later genetic analysis reported fewer N-insertions in productive TCRs among donors in an Asian-associated ancestry cluster than the approximately 670-donor mean. HLA typing was unavailable for some donors at each locus, so association tests used only the typed subset. In the study, 164 TCR beta chains were listed as associated with cytomegalovirus. While some public TCRs were present in many individuals, most TCR sequences turned up only very rarely across donors. Immune exposure information for the cohort was limited to CMV serostatus. Assigning TCR associations to individual alleles was difficult when HLA alleles, especially DR and DQ, strongly co-occurred. The authors suggested that the approach could potentially be generalized to other disease states and immunological phenotypes. Roughly uniform sequencing depth across donors was assumed in presence/absence analyses, although this assumption may not hold. A later analysis found that most CMV-associated TCR beta chains appeared HLA-restricted, with HLA associations seemingly driven largely by CMV exposure. Broadly in line with IMGT annotations, most TCR beta V segments showed up in productive rearrangements about 90% or about 30% of the time in an earlier analysis of several hundred of the donors. A later genetic analysis associated a missense DCLRE1C variant with V-gene and J-gene trimming of TCR beta chains, and an independent cohort replicated the association. A further reported finding was that TCR beta sequences accurately predicted the HLA-A and HLA-B alleles for most subjects in the first cohort. This cohort had only TCR beta chains sequenced, and the lack of alpha or paired-chain data limited which features could be detected. Correlated functional status among segregating V segments might be attributable to linkage disequilibrium, but an unknown experimental factor could not be ruled out. Compared with equally common non-associated chains, HLA-associated TCR beta chains in a later analysis were more clonally expanded and had lower generation probabilities. A later analysis found that TCR association rates varied across HLA loci, with DRB1 alleles showing the most associated TCRs and HLA-C alleles the fewest. Several of the top co-occurrence clusters appeared to be linked to parvovirus B19, influenza, CMV and Epstein-Barr virus, according to a later analysis. Specific HLA alleles were associated with more than 15,000 TCR beta sequences at a false discovery rate of 0.05 in a later analysis.

In total, just over 650 healthy bone marrow donors made up the cohort. At the time of sampling, all cohort members were nominally healthy, though unrecorded immune exposures were likely present. The donor was CMV seronegative and belonged to the group of 350 to 400 seronegative cohort members. A peripheral blood sample was provided by each donor, and peripheral blood mononuclear cells were used for TCR beta sequencing. Genomic DNA was extracted from the blood cell samples with the Qiagen DNeasy Blood Extraction Kit. Spanning cysteine to phenylalanine, the CDR3 consists of 13 amino acids. Here the CDR3 DNA is all that survives: 39 bases in frame from base 1. Taken from the germline V gene (reference sequence), the CDR1 and CDR2 loops are LNHDA and SQIVND. V trim: 6 bases; J trim: 4 bases; unmatched bases: 5. Libraries were prepared through the immunoSEQ multiplex PCR assay. The multiplex PCR relied on a mix of 60 forward primers for TCR Vbeta segments and 13 reverse primers for TCR Jbeta segments. The CDR3 region of rearranged TCR beta genes was amplified from genomic DNA with a multiplex PCR assay. The Illumina HiSeq System was used to sequence the amplified TCR beta libraries as 87-base-pair reads. Per the authors' processing: A later analysis counted some 74 million unique TCR beta chains across the 666 repertoires, and some 12 million of these chains were shared by at least two donors. Raw reads were error-corrected and collapsed into unique sequences with a nearest-neighbor algorithm that merged closely related sequences to remove PCR and sequencing errors. V, D and J gene segments were assigned by aligning CDR3 sequences to IMGT reference sequences. For a sequence to be retained, at least a six-nucleotide match to both a V gene segment and a J gene segment was required. Rearrangements were classified as productive when the CDR3 lacked stop codons and remained in frame with V and J, and all other rearrangements were classified as non-productive. CDR3 was defined by IMGT convention, running from the second conserved V-encoded cysteine to the conserved J-encoded phenylalanine. The earlier analysis of roughly 590 of the donors excluded any sequence lacking an unambiguous match to a single V gene segment. An earlier analysis of almost 600 of the donors classified V segments as functional when productive rearrangements were above 56.7% and as segregating when the standard deviation between donors was above 5%. A statistical classification framework was built for diagnosing cytomegalovirus status from the catalog of TCR beta chain sequences. A later analysis assigned V and J genes by comparing TCR nucleotide sequences with IMGT/GENE-DB human TR gene sequences. A later analysis assigned CDR3 sequences and most-parsimonious VDJ recombination scenarios with the TCRdist pipeline. In a later analysis, each TCR beta chain was defined by its CDR3 amino acid sequence together with its V-gene family, and reads lacking a unique V-gene family were excluded. To address suspected cross-contamination and a sequencing artifact, a later analysis removed under 600 highly shared, low-generation-probability nucleotide sequences. For each public chain, a later analysis derived a clonal expansion index from normalized ranks of inferred template counts within each repertoire. In a later analysis, generation probabilities were computed with a VDJ recombination model fitted to out-of-frame rearrangements, and the resulting probabilities were checked against IGoR. In a later analysis, TCR-TCR, TCR-HLA and TCR-CMV co-occurrence was scored with hypergeometric tests, and a repertoire-size bias correction was applied to TCR pairs. To estimate false discovery rates, a later analysis permuted the HLA or CMV assignments 20 times. In a later analysis, co-occurring TCRs were grouped with DBSCAN, and TCRdist sequence similarity was added when clustering was performed within HLA-allele-positive subsets. Co-occurrence clustering excluded repertoires with fewer than 30,000 or more than 120,000 public chains, plus five with anomalous nucleotide sharing. As stored in TCRdb, this immuneACCESS dataset retains in-frame rearrangements with V and J assigned. A fraction of the clones does not appear; measured against another copy, unresolved V genes explain less than half of the discrepancy, and the remainder lacks a known reason. That table supplies the V and J calls and clone size; D and trimming were determined from the DNA. The sample includes around 200,000 clones, with 75% to 85% observed a single time. Jointly, the top ten make up around 1.5% of the sample.

Concerning this clone: What this receptor recognizes is not known. There are no base qualities to consult, and no much larger clone falls within one base.

The clonotype was recovered from a girl aged 10 to 17 in good health and CMV-seronegative. Specimen: PBMCs. The rearrangement combines TRBV19 with TRBJ1-2; the junction holds 7 bases that match TRBD1. In nucleotide form, the sequence is TGTGCCAGTAGAGGGGACAGAGGCTATGGCTACACCTTC. This sequence encodes CASRGDRGYGYTF.